These T cell receptor beta chains were read from a single sample in a study of T cell changes during pregnancy in multiple sclerosis. The assay was immunoSEQ multiplex PCR, and TCRdb's table has in-frame clones only and misses some. The sample comprises about 92,000 clones, approximately 92% of which are singletons, and 1.5% rests with the top ten. The sample consisted of peripheral blood, taken in the first trimester of pregnancy. These receptors were obtained from a female donor with multiple sclerosis, enrolled in a pregnancy study. Both conserved end residues are part of each CDR3. D genes are given only for firm matches. The size of a clone is reported for some rows only, either as once, few or many, or as a class for expanded clones.

clone_size: NA
v_call: TRBV29-1
j_call: TRBJ1-1
cdr3_length: 12
d_call: TRBD1
cdr3_nt: TGCAGCGTCGGACAGGGGGCCGGTGAAGCTTTCTTT
cdr3_aa: CSVGQGAGEAFF

clone_size: few
v_call: TRBV5-1
j_call: TRBJ1-1
cdr3_length: 14
d_call: NA
cdr3_nt: TGCGCCAGCAGCTTGATCAGGGGCGAAACTGAAGCTTTCTTT
cdr3_aa: CASSLIRGETEAFF

clone_size: NA
v_call: TRBV7-9
j_call: TRBJ2-7
cdr3_length: 16
d_call: TRBD2
cdr3_nt: TGTGCCAGCAGCTCCTTGCGGGTAGCGGGAGACTACGAGCAGTACTTC
cdr3_aa: CASSSLRVAGDYEQYF

clone_size: NA
v_call: TRBV7-9
j_call: TRBJ1-5
cdr3_length: 14
d_call: NA
cdr3_nt: TGTGCCAGCAGCTTAGAACCGGGAGGACAGCCCCAGCATTTT
cdr3_aa: CASSLEPGGQPQHF

clone_size: NA
v_call: TRBV5-6
j_call: TRBJ1-2
cdr3_length: 15
d_call: NA
cdr3_nt: TGTGCCAGCAGCTTAACGCACAAGTCTAACTATGGCTACACCTTC
cdr3_aa: CASSLTHKSNYGYTF

clone_size: few
v_call: TRBV5-4
j_call: TRBJ2-2
cdr3_length: 14
d_call: NA
cdr3_nt: TGTGCCAGCAGCTTGGGGGGCAGCACCGGGGAGCTGTTTTTT
cdr3_aa: CASSLGGSTGELFF

clone_size: NA
v_call: TRBV5-4
j_call: TRBJ2-3
cdr3_length: 15
d_call: TRBD2
cdr3_nt: TGTGCCAGCAGCTTGGTAGCGGGAGGGGCAGATACGCAGTATTTT
cdr3_aa: CASSLVAGGADTQYF

clone_size: NA
v_call: TRBV7-6
j_call: TRBJ2-1
cdr3_length: 17
d_call: TRBD2
cdr3_nt: TGTGCCAGCAGCCTCCGGACTAGCGGGAGCTCCTACAATGAGCAGTTCTTC
cdr3_aa: CASSLRTSGSSYNEQFF

clone_size: NA
v_call: TRBV19
j_call: TRBJ2-5
cdr3_length: 15
d_call: TRBD2
cdr3_nt: TGTGCCAGTAGTACGGGACTAGCGGGAGGGGAGACCCAGTACTTC
cdr3_aa: CASSTGLAGGETQYF

clone_size: once
v_call: TRBV2
j_call: TRBJ2-1
cdr3_length: 14
d_call: NA
cdr3_nt: TGTGCCAGCAGAGCATTAAGCTCCTACAATGAGCAGTTCTTC
cdr3_aa: CASRALSSYNEQFF

clone_size: NA
v_call: TRBV2
j_call: TRBJ2-1
cdr3_length: 15
d_call: TRBD2
cdr3_nt: TGTGCCAGTTTAGCGGGAGGGGCCTCCTACAATGAGCAGTTCTTC
cdr3_aa: CASLAGGASYNEQFF

clone_size: once
v_call: TRBV2
j_call: TRBJ2-7
cdr3_length: 13
d_call: NA
cdr3_nt: TGTGCCAGCAGGGAGGCTGGCGACTACGAGCAGTACTTC
cdr3_aa: CASREAGDYEQYF

clone_size: NA
v_call: TRBV30
j_call: TRBJ1-5
cdr3_length: 17
d_call: NA
cdr3_nt: TGTGCCTGGAGTGTCGGGATCATAGGATCCTTCAATCAGCCCCAGCATTTT
cdr3_aa: CAWSVGIIGSFNQPQHF

clone_size: NA
v_call: TRBV28
j_call: TRBJ1-1
cdr3_length: 17
d_call: TRBD1
cdr3_nt: TGTGCCAGCAGCCCGGGACAGGGGGTTATCGGGGGCACTGAAGCTTTCTTT
cdr3_aa: CASSPGQGVIGGTEAFF

clone_size: NA
v_call: TRBV7-9
j_call: TRBJ2-1
cdr3_length: 18
d_call: TRBD2
cdr3_nt: TGTGCCAGCAGCTTAGAGGCAACGACTAGCGGGAGTATTTATGAGCAGTTCTTC
cdr3_aa: CASSLEATTSGSIYEQFF

clone_size: once
v_call: TRBV12-5
j_call: TRBJ2-1
cdr3_length: 16
d_call: NA
cdr3_nt: TGTGCTAGTGGTCCAAGAGCGGCAGAACCCTACAATGAGCAGTTCTTC
cdr3_aa: CASGPRAAEPYNEQFF

clone_size: NA
v_call: TRBV6-5
j_call: TRBJ2-1
cdr3_length: 13
d_call: NA
cdr3_nt: TGTGCCAGCATGAGGGGGTCCGGCAATGAGCAGTTCTTC
cdr3_aa: CASMRGSGNEQFF

clone_size: few
v_call: TRBV2
j_call: TRBJ1-1
cdr3_length: 12
d_call: NA
cdr3_nt: TGTGCCAGCAGGAACCCGGGGACTGAAGCTTTCTTT
cdr3_aa: CASRNPGTEAFF

clone_size: NA
v_call: TRBV5-1
j_call: TRBJ1-5
cdr3_length: 19
d_call: NA
cdr3_nt: TGCGCCAGCAGCTTGGTACCCTTAGGGGGAGTATTTGGCAATCAGCCCCAGCATTTT
cdr3_aa: CASSLVPLGGVFGNQPQHF

clone_size: NA
v_call: TRBV19
j_call: TRBJ2-3
cdr3_length: 16
d_call: TRBD2
cdr3_nt: TGTGCCACCGGGACTAGCGGGAGGGTCGGCACAGATACGCAGTATTTT
cdr3_aa: CATGTSGRVGTDTQYF

clone_size: once
v_call: TRBV4-1
j_call: TRBJ1-3
cdr3_length: 14
d_call: TRBD1
cdr3_nt: TGCGCCAGCAGCCAGACAGGGTCTGGAAACACCATATATTTT
cdr3_aa: CASSQTGSGNTIYF

clone_size: NA
v_call: TRBV5-1
j_call: TRBJ1-1
cdr3_length: 11
d_call: NA
cdr3_nt: TGCGCCAGCCGAATTTCAGGGTTTGCTTTCTTT
cdr3_aa: CASRISGFAFF

clone_size: NA
v_call: TRBV27
j_call: TRBJ2-6
cdr3_length: 13
d_call: NA
cdr3_nt: TGTGCCAGCAAGGGAGGTGGGGCCAACGTCCTGACTTTC
cdr3_aa: CASKGGGANVLTF

clone_size: NA
v_call: TRBV7-9
j_call: TRBJ1-1
cdr3_length: 16
d_call: NA
cdr3_nt: TGTGCCAGCAGCCCCCGGGACTATCCGCGGGCCGTACAAGCTTTCTTT
cdr3_aa: CASSPRDYPRAVQAFF

clone_size: NA
v_call: TRBV28
j_call: TRBJ1-1
cdr3_length: 16
d_call: NA
cdr3_nt: TGTGCCAGCAGTTACCGCAGCCCAGGGACATACACTGAAGCTTTCTTT
cdr3_aa: CASSYRSPGTYTEAFF

clone_size: NA
v_call: TRBV10-3
j_call: TRBJ2-7
cdr3_length: 16
d_call: TRBD1
cdr3_nt: TGTGCCATCAGTGCCTCCGGGACAGGGATTCCCTACGAGCAGTACTTC
cdr3_aa: CAISASGTGIPYEQYF

clone_size: NA
v_call: TRBV5-1
j_call: TRBJ2-2
cdr3_length: 15
d_call: TRBD1
cdr3_nt: TGCGCCAGCAGCTCTGTGACAGGGGGAACCGGGGAGCTGTTTTTT
cdr3_aa: CASSSVTGGTGELFF

clone_size: NA
v_call: TRBV4-3
j_call: TRBJ1-2
cdr3_length: 14
d_call: TRBD1
cdr3_nt: TGCGCCAGCAGCCAAGATGGCCAGGGGGGTGGCTACACCTTC
cdr3_aa: CASSQDGQGGGYTF

clone_size: NA
v_call: TRBV7-6
j_call: TRBJ1-1
cdr3_length: 15
d_call: TRBD1
cdr3_nt: TGTGCCAGCAACCTCTTGGGACAGATGAACACTGAAGCTTTCTTT
cdr3_aa: CASNLLGQMNTEAFF